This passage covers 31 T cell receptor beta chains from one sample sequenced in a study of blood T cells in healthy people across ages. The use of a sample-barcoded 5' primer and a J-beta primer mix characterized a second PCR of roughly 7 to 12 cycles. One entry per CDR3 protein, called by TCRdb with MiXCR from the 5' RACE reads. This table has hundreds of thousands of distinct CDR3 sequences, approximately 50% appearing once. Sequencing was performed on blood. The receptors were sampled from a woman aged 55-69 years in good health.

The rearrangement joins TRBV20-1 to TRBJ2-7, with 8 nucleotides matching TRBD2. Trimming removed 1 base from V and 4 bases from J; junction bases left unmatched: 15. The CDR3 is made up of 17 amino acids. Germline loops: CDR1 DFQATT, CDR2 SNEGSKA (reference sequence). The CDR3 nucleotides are TGCAGTGCTAGAGCCCCGCTACGGGCGGGAGGCCCTTACGAGCAGTACTTC. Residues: CSARAPLRAGGPYEQYF.

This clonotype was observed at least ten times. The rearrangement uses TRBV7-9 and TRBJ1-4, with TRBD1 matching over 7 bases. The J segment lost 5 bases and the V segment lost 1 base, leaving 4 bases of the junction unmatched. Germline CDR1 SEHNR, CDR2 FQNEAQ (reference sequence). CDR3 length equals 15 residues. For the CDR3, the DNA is TGTGCCAGCAGCTTAGGGGGCAGGGGGAATGAAAAACTGTTTTTT. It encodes CASSLGGRGNEKLFF.

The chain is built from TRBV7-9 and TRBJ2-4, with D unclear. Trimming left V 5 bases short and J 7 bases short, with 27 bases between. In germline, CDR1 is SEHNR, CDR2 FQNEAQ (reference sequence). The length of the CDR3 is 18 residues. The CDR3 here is CASSAPNKFLTFVNIQYF. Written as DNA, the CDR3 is TGTGCCAGCAGCGCTCCCAACAAGTTTTTAACTTTCGTGAACATTCAGTACTTC. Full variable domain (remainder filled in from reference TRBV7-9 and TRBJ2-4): DTGVSQNPRHKITKRGQNVTFRCDPISEHNRLYWYRQTLGQGPEFLTYFQNEAQLEKSRLLSDRFSAERPKGSFSTLEIQRTEQGDSAMYLCASSAPNKFLTFVNIQYFGAGTRLSVL.

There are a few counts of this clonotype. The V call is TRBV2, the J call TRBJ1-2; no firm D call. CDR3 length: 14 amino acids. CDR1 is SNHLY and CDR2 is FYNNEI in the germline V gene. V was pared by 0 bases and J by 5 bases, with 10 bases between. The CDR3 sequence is CASSEAPSPYGYTF. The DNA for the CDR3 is TGTGCCAGCAGTGAAGCCCCCAGCCCATATGGCTACACCTTC.

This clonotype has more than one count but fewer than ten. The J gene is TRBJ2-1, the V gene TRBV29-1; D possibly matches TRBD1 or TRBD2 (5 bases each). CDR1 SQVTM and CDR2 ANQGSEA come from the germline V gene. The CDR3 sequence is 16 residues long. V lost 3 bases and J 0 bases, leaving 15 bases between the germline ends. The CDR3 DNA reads TGCAGCGTTGATATGACGGGGCTCGGCTCCTACAATGAGCAGTTCTTC. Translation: CSVDMTGLGSYNEQFF.

The CDR3 sequence: CASSPNAVTGGTEAFF. CDR3 DNA: TGTGCCAGCAGCCCAAACGCCGTAACGGGGGGCACTGAAGCTTTCTTT. The rearrangement links TRBV7-6 to TRBJ1-1; TRBD1 might be the D (5 bases). The CDR3 has 16 amino acids. From germline, CDR1 is SGHVS and CDR2 FNYEAQ. Trimming pared 5 bases from V and 4 bases from J, leaving 20 bases between.

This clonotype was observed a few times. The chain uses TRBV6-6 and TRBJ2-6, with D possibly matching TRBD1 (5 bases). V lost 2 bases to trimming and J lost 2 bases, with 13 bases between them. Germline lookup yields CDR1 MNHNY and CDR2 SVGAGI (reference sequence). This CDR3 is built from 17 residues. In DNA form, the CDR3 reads TGTGCCAGCAGTTACCTGAGATCAGGGACTGGGGCCAACGTCCTGACTTTC. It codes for CASSYLRSGTGANVLTF.

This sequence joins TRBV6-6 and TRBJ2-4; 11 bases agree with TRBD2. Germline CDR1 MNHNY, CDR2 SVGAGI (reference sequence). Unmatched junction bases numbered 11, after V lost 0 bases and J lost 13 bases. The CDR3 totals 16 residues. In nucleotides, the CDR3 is TGTGCCAGCAGTTACTCCGGAACTAGCGGGAGTAGAGAGCAGTACTTC. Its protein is CASSYSGTSGSREQYF.

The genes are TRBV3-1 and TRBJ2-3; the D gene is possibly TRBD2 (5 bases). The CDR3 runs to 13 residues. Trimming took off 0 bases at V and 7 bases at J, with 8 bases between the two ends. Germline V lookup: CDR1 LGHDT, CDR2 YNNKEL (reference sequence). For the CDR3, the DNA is TGTGCCAGCAGCCAAGAAGGAGGCAATACGCAGTATTTT. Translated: CASSQEGGNTQYF.

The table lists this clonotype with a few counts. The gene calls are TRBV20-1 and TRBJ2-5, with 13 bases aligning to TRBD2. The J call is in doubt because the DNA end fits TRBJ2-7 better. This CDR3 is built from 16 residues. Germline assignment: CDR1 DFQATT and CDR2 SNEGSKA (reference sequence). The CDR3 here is CSATDRRTSGSGEQYF. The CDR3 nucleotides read TGCAGTGCCACGGATCGCAGGACTAGCGGGAGTGGCGAGCAGTACTTC.

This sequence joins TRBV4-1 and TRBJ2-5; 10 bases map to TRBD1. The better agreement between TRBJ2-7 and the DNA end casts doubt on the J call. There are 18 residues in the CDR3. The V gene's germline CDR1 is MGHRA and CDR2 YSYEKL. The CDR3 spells CASSQVSGSGTGAYEQYF. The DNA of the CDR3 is TGCGCCAGCAGCCAAGTAAGTGGATCCGGGACAGGGGCCTACGAGCAGTACTTC.

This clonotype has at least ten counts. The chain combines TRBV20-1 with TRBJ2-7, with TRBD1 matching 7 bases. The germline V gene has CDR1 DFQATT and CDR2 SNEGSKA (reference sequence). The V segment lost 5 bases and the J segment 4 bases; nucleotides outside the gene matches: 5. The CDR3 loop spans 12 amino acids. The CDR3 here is CSAEGGRYEQYF. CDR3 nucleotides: TGCAGTGCTGAAGGGGGCAGGTACGAGCAGTACTTC.

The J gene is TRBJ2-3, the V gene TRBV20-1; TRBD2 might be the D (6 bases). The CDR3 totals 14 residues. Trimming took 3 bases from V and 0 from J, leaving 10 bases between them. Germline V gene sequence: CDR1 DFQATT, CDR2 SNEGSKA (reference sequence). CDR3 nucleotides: TGCAGTGCTAGCGGTAGCGGAAGCACAGATACGCAGTATTTT. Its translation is CSASGSGSTDTQYF.

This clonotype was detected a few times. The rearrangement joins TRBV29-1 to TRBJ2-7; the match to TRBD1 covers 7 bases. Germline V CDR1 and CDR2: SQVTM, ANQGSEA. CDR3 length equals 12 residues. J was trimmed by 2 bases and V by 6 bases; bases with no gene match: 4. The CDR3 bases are TGCAGCGTCCGGGACAGAACCTACGAGCAGTACTTC. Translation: CSVRDRTYEQYF.

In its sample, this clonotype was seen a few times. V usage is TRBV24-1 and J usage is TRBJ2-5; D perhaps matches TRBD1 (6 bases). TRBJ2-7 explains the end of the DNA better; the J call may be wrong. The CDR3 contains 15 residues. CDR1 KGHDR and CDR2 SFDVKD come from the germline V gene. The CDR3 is CATSEQGPRGHEQYF. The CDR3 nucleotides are TGTGCCACCAGTGAGCAGGGACCCAGGGGCCACGAGCAGTACTTC.

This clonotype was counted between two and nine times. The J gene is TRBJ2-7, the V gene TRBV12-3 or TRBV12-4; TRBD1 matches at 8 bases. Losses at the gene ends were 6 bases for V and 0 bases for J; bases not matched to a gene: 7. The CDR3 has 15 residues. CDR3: CASRLGQEISYEQYF. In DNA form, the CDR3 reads TGTGCCAGCAGGTTGGGACAGGAGATCTCCTACGAGCAGTACTTC.

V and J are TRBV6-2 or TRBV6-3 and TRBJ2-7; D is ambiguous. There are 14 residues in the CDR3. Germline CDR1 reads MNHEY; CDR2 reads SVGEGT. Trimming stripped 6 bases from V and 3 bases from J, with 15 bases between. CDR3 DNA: TGTGCCAGCAGCCGTACGATCCTAGGCTACGAGCAGTACTTC. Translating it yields CASSRTILGYEQYF.

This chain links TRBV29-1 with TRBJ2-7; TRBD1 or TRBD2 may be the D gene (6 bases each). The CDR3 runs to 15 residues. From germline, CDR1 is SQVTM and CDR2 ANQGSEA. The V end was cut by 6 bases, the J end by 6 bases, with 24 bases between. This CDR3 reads CSVTDGGGRPAEQYF. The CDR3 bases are TGCAGCGTCACCGACGGAGGGGGGCGACCCGCCGAGCAGTACTTC.

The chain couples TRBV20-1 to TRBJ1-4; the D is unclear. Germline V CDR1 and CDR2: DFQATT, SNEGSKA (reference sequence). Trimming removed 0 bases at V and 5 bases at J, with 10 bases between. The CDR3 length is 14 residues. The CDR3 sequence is CSARDPVRNEKLFF. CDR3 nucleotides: TGCAGTGCTAGAGACCCAGTCCGGAATGAAAAACTGTTTTTT.

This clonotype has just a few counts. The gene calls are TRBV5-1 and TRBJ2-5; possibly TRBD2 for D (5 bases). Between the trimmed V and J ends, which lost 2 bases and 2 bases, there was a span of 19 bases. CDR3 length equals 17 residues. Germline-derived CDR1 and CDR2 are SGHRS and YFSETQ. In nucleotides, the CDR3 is TGCGCCAGCAGCTTTGGAGGTGGCGGGCCTATTCAAGAGACCCAGTACTTC. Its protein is CASSFGGGGPIQETQYF.

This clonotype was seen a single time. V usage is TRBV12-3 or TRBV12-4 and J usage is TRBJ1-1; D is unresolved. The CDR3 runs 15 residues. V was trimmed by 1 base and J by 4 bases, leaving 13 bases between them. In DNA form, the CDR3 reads TGTGCCAGCAGTTTAGATAGGGTGATTGGCACTGAAGCTTTCTTT. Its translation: CASSLDRVIGTEAFF.

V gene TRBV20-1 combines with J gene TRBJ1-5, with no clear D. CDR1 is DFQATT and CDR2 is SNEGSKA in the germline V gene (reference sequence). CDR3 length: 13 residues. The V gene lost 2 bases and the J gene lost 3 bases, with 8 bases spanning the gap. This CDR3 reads CSARRQINQPQHF. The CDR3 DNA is TGCAGTGCTAGACGTCAGATCAATCAGCCCCAGCATTTT.

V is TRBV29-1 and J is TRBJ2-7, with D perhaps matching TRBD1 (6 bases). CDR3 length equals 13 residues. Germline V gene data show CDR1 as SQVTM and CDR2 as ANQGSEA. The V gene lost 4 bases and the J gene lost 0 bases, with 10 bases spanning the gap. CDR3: CSVAGANSYEQYF. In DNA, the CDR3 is TGCAGCGTTGCAGGGGCCAACTCCTACGAGCAGTACTTC.

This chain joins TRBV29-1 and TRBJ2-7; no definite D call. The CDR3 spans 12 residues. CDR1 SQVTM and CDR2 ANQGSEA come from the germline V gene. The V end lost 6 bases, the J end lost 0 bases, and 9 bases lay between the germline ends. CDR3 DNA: TGCAGCGTGGTAGAGTCCTCCTACGAGCAGTACTTC. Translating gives CSVVESSYEQYF.

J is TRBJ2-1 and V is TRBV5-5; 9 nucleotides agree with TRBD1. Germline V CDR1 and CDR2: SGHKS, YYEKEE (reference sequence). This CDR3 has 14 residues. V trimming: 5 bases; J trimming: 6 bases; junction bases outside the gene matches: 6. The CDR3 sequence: CASSSPGQGNEQFF. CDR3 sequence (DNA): TGTGCCAGCAGTTCCCCGGGACAGGGCAATGAGCAGTTCTTC.

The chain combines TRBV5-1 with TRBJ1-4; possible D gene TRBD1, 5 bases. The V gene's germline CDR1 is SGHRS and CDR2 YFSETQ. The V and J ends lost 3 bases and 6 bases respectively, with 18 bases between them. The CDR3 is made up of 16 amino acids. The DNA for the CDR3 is TGCGCCAGCAGCTCGGGACCGCCTAATATAGATGAAAAACTGTTTTTT. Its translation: CASSSGPPNIDEKLFF.

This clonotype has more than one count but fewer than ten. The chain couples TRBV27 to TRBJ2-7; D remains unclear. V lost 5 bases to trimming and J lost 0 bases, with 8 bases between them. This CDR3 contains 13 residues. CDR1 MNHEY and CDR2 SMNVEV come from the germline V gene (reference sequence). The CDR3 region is CASSLLLSYEQYF. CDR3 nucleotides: TGTGCCAGCAGTCTGCTACTCTCCTACGAGCAGTACTTC.

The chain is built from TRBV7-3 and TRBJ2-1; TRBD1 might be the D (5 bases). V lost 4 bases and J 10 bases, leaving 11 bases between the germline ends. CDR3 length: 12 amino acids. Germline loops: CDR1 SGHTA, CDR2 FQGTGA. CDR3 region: CASSSQGKEQFF. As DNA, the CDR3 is TGTGCCAGCAGCTCTCAGGGAAAGGAGCAGTTCTTC.

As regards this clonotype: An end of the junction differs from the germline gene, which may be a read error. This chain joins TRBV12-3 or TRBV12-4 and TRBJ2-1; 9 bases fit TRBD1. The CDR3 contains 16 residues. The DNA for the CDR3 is TGTGCCGGCAGTAACCCGGGACAGGGCCCCTACAGTGAGCAGTTCTTC. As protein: CAGSNPGQGPYSEQFF.

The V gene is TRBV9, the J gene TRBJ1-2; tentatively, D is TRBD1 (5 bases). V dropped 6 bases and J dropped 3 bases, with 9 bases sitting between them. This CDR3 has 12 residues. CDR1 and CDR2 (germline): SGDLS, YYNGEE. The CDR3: CASKGLYYGYTF. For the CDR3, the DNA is TGTGCCAGCAAGGGGCTCTACTATGGCTACACCTTC.

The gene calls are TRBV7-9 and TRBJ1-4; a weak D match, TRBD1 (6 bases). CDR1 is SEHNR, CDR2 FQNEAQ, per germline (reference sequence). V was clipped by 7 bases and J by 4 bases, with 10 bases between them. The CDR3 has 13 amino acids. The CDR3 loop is CASTDSYNEKLFF. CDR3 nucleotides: TGTGCCAGCACGGACAGTTATAATGAAAAACTGTTTTTT. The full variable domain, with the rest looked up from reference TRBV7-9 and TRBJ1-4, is DTGVSQNPRHKITKRGQNVTFRCDPISEHNRLYWYRQTLGQGPEFLTYFQNEAQLEKSRLLSDRFSAERPKGSFSTLEIQRTEQGDSAMYLCASTDSYNEKLFFGSGTQLSVL.